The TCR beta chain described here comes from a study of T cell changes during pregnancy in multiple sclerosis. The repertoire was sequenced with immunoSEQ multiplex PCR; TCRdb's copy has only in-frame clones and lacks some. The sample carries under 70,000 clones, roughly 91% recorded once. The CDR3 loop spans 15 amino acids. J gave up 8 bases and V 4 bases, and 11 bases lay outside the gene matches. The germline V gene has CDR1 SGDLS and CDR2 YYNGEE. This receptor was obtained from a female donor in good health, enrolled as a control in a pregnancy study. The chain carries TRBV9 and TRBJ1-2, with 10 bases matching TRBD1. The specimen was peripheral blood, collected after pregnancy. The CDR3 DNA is TGTGCCAGCAGCCAGGGGACAGGGGCTTCGGACGGCTACACCTTC. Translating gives CASSQGTGASDGYTF.